The entry below gives a single TCR beta chain sequence along with its context. The record originates from a study of blood T cell repertoires in COVID-19. Study-level background: Whether acute or convalescent, the COVID-19 samples came from the United States, Italy and Spain.

In the original processing: Cell counts per sample came from amplifying reference gene primers. TCRdb keeps only in-frame clones here, not all; method: immunoSEQ multiplex PCR. D and trimming come from the DNA, and the V and J calls and clone size come from that table. The table records 70,000 or so clones, roughly 89% of them present only once. Looked up from germline, CDR1 is SGHRS and CDR2 is YFSETQ. This CDR3 comprises 15 residues. The J segment lost 5 bases and the V segment lost 5 bases, leaving 9 bases of the junction unmatched. This clonotype was sampled from a man aged 55 to 70 with acute or convalescent COVID-19. V gene TRBV5-1 combines with J gene TRBJ2-5; 10 bases match TRBD1. Sequencing was performed on peripheral blood. The DNA of the CDR3 is TGCGCCAGCAGACGGGGACAGGGGAAGGCGGAGACCCAGTACTTC. As protein: CASRRGQGKAETQYF.